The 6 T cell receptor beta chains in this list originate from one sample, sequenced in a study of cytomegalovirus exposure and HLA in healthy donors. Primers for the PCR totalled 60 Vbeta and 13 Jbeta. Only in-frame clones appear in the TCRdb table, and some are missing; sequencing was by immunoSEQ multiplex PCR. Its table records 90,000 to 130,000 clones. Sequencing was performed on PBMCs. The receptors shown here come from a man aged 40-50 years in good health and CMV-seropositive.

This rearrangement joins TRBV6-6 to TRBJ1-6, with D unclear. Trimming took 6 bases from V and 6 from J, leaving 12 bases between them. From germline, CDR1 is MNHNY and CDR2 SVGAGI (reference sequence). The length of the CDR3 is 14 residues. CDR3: CASRQQFSNSPLHF. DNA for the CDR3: TGTGCCAGCAGGCAACAGTTCTCTAATTCACCCCTCCACTTT.

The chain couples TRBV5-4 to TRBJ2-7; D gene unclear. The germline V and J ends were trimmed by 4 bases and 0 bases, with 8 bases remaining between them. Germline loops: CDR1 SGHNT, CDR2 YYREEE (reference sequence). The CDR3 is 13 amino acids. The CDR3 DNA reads TGTGCCAGCAGCCTCCCCAGCTCCTACGAGCAGTACTTC. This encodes CASSLPSSYEQYF.

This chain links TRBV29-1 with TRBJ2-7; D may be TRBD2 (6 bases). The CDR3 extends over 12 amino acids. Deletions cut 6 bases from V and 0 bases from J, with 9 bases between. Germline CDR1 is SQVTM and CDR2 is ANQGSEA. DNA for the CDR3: TGCAGCGTGGGACTCAACTCCTACGAGCAGTACTTC. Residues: CSVGLNSYEQYF.

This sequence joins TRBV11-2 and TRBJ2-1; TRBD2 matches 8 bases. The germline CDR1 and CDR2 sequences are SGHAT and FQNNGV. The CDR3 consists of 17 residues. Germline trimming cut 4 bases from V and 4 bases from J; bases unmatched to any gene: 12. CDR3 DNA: TGTGCCAGCAGCTCCGGTAAGGGACTAGTTGGTTACAATGAGCAGTTCTTC. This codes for CASSSGKGLVGYNEQFF.

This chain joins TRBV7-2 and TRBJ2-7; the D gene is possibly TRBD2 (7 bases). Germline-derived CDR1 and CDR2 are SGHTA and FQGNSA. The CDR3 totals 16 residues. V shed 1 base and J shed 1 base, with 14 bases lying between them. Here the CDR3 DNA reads TGTGCCAGCAGCTTAGGGGGGGGGACAAGGTCCTACGAGCAGTACTTC. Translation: CASSLGGGTRSYEQYF.

As DNA, the CDR3 is TGCGCCAGCAGCCTATTCGTGACCCGACAGGGCTACGAGCAGTACTTC. Encoded protein: CASSLFVTRQGYEQYF. The rearrangement joins TRBV4-1 to TRBJ2-5; 7 nucleotides line up with TRBD1. The J call is doubtful: the DNA matches TRBJ2-7 better. The CDR3 consists of 16 residues. Germline assignment: CDR1 MGHRA and CDR2 YSYEKL.